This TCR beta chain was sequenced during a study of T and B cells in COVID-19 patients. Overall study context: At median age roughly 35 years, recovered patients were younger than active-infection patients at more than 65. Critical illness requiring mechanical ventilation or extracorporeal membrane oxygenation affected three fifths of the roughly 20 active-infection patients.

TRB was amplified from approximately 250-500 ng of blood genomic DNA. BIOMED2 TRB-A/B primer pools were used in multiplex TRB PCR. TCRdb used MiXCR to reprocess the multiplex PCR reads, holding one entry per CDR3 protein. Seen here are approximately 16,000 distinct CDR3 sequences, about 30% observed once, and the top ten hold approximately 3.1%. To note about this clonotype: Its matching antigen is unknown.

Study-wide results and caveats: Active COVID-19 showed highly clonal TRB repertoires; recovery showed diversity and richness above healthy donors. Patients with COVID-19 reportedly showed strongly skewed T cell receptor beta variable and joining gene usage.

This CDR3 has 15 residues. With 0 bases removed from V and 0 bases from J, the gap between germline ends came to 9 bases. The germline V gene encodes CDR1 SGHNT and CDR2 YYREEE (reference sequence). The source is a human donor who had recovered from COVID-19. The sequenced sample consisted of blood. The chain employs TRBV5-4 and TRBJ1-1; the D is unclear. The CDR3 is CASSLEVGMNTEAFF. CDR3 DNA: TGTGCCAGCAGCTTGGAGGTTGGTATGAACACTGAAGCTTTCTTT. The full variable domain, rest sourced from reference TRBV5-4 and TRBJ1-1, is ETGVTQSPTHLIKTRGQQVTLRCSSQSGHNTVSWYQQALGQGPQFIFQYYREEENGRGNFPPRFSGLQFPNYSSELNVNALELDDSALYLCASSLEVGMNTEAFFGQGTRLTVV.